The present T cell receptor beta chain was sequenced within a study of blood T cell repertoires in COVID-19. About the study: Acute-phase and convalescent COVID-19 samples originated in the United States, Italy and Spain. T cells, B-cell-depleted T cells, or PBMCs supplied cDNA or gDNA.

V lost 3 bases and J lost 5; bases outside the gene matches: 7. The CDR3 has 16 residues. Germline V gene data show CDR1 as LGHNA and CDR2 as YNFKEQ. In the original workflow: Amplification with reference gene primers provided the estimates of nucleated cell counts. TCRdb keeps only in-frame clones here, not all; method: immunoSEQ multiplex PCR. The DNA gave D and trimming, while V, J and clone size come from that table. The sample holds fewer than 150,000 clones, roughly 70% seen once. The rearrangement joins TRBV4-2 to TRBJ2-5; 12 positions agree with TRBD2. The TCR sequence derives from a human donor with acute or convalescent COVID-19. The donor label of this sample is uncertain. The sequencing sample was made of peripheral blood. For the CDR3, the DNA is TGTGCCAGCAGCCATGCTAGCGGGGGGGCCGGGGAGACCCAGTACTTC. It translates to CASSHASGGAGETQYF.